This T cell receptor beta chain was identified in a study of cytomegalovirus exposure and HLA in healthy donors. CDR3 length equals 15 residues. Trimming stripped 0 bases from V and 2 bases from J, with 8 bases between. The germline V gene has CDR1 SGHRS and CDR2 YFSETQ. Overall study results and limits: A cluster of highly shared sequence variants was likely a sequencing artifact. The study recorded 164 TCR beta chains that were cytomegalovirus-associated.

Amplification used 60 Vbeta primers and 13 Jbeta primers. Measured with immunoSEQ multiplex PCR; TCRdb has only the in-frame clones, and not every one. Of fewer than 60,000 clones in the sample, 60% to 85% were seen once. Of note for this clone: As yet, its antigen is unknown.

The specimen sequenced was PBMCs. This chain joins TRBV5-1 and TRBJ2-2; D is unclear. This receptor was obtained from a woman aged 35 to 49 in good health and CMV-seropositive. The CDR3, as DNA: TGCGCCAGCAGCTTGGTGGTCACTAACACCGGGGAGCTGTTTTTT. This codes for CASSLVVTNTGELFF.